This T cell receptor beta chain was identified in a study of chemoradiotherapy in HPV16-positive cancers (dated by TCRdb to about 2022). General notes on the study: Candidate HPV-specific T-cell clones and common TCR motifs were defined through functional T-cell assays on cells from two HPV16-positive patients. The study asked whether T-cell immunity against the HPV oncoproteins E6 and E7 changes during chemoradiotherapy and whether it affects survival. The candidate HPV-specific TCRs and motifs were subsequently tracked in TCR repertoires obtained from approximately 91 patients with HPV-related cancers.

Receptor libraries were prepared by the immunoSEQ multiplex PCR assay. As stored in TCRdb, this immuneACCESS dataset retains in-frame rearrangements with V and J assigned. A fraction of the clones does not appear; measured against another copy, unresolved V genes explain less than half of the discrepancy, and the remainder lacks a known reason. This sample gives more than 3,000 clones in total; around 94% of them show up just once. Of the sample, 2.5% to 3.5% is held by the ten largest clones. Details on this clone: Its antigen has not been determined. The input lacks base qualities; no much larger clone sits a single base away.

The paper as a whole reports these results and caveats: The survival association was reported for HPV16-positive patients, and the functional definition of HPV-specific T cells was derived from only a couple of HPV16-positive patients. Expansion of candidate HPV-specific clones and E7-related TCR motifs was observed in the tumor microenvironment during treatment, whereas no such expansion was observed for non-HPV-specific T cells. In HPV16-positive patients, expansion of HPV-responsive T cells during chemoradiotherapy was associated with improved recurrence-free survival.

Repertoires were sampled repeatedly over the course of chemoradiotherapy, so clonal expansion could be followed in the tumor microenvironment. Measured from the cysteine to the phenylalanine, the CDR3 is 16 residues long. Just CDR3 DNA is preserved here, 48 bases in frame from base 1. Ends trimmed: V by 1 base, J by 3 bases; bases unmatched to a gene: 6. Per the germline V gene, SGHRS is the CDR1 and YFSETQ is the CDR2. The specimen was collected from a patient who underwent chemoradiotherapy. The sequence derives from a human donor with HPV-associated anogenital cancer. This receptor chain uses TRBV5-1 and TRBJ1-4; TRBD1 fits 7 bases in the junction. For the CDR3, the sequence is CASSLLPGQSNEKLFF. The nucleotide sequence is given as TGCGCCAGCAGCTTGTTGCCGGGACAGTCTAATGAAAAACTGTTTTTT.